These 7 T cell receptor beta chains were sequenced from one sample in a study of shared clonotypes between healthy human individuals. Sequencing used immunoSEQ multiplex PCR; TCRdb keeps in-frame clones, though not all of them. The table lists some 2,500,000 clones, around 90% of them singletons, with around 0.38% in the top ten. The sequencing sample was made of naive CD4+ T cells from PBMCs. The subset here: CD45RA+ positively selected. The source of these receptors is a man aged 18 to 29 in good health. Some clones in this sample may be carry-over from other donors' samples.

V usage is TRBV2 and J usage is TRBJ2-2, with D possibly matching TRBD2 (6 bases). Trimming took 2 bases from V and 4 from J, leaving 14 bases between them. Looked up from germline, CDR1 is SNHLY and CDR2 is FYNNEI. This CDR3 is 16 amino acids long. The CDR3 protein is CASSEFAGQLTGELFF. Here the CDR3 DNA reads TGTGCCAGCAGTGAATTTGCGGGGCAGCTCACCGGGGAGCTGTTTTTT. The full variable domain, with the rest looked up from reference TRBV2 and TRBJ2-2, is EPEVTQTPSHQVTQMGQEVILRCVPISNHLYFYWYRQILGQKVEFLVSFYNNEISEKSEIFDDQFSVERPDGSNFTLKIRSTKLEDSAMYFCASSEFAGQLTGELFFGEGSRLTVL.

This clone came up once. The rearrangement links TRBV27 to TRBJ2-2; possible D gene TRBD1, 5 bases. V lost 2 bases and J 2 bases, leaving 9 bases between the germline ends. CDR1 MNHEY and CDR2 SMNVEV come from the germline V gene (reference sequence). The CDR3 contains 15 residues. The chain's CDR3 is CASSLRGRNTGELFF. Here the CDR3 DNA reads TGTGCCAGCAGTTTAAGGGGCCGTAACACCGGGGAGCTGTTTTTT.

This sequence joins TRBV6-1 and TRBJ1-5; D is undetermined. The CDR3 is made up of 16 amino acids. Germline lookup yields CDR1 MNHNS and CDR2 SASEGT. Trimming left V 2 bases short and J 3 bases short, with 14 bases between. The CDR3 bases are TGTGCCAGCAGTGAATCAATTTGGGCAGACAATCAGCCCCAGCATTTT. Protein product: CASSESIWADNQPQHF.

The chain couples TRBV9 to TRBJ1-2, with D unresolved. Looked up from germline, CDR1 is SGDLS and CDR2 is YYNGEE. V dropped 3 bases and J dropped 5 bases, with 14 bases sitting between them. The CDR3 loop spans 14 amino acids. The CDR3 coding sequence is TGTGCCAGCAGCGGGCATCAAGGAGGGTATGGCTACACCTTC. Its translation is CASSGHQGGYGYTF.

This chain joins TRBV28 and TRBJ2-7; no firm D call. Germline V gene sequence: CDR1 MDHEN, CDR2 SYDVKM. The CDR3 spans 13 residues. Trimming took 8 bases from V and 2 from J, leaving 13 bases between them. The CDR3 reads CASARTAPYEQYF. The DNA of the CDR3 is TGTGCCAGCGCGAGGACGGCCCCCTACGAGCAGTACTTC.

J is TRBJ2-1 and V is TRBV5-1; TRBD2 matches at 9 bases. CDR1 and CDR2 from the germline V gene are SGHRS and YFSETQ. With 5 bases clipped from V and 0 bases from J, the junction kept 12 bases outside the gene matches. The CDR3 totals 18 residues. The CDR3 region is CASSATSGLFRSYNEQFF. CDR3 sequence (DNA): TGCGCCAGCAGTGCGACTAGCGGACTTTTTCGCTCCTACAATGAGCAGTTCTTC.

CDR3: CASSQTSGSPYNEQFF. In nucleotides, the CDR3 is TGTGCCAGCAGCCAGACTAGCGGGTCCCCCTACAATGAGCAGTTCTTC. The V call is TRBV4-2, the J call TRBJ2-1; TRBD2 matches 10 bases. In germline, CDR1 is LGHNA, CDR2 YNFKEQ. This CDR3 is 16 amino acids long. Trimming removed 3 bases from V and 2 bases from J; junction bases left unmatched: 4.